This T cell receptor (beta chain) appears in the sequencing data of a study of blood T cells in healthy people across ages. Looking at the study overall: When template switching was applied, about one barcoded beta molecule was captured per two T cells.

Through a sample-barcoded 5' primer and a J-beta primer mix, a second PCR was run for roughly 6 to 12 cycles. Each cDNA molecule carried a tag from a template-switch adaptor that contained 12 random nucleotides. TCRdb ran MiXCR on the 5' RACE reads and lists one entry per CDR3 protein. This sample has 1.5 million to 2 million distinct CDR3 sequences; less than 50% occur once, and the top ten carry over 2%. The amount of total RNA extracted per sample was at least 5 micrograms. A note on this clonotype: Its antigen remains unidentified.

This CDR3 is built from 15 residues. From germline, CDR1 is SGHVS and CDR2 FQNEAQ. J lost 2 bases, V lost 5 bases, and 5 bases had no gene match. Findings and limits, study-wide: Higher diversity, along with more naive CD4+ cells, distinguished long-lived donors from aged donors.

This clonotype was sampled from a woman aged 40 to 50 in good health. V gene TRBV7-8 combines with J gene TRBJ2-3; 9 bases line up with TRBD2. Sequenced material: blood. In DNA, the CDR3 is TGTGCCAGCAGCCGGACTAGCGAGAACACAGATACGCAGTATTTT. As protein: CASSRTSENTDTQYF.